The 7 T cell receptor beta chains given below trace back to one sample, sequenced in a study of OX40 agonist ivuxolimab in advanced cancers. Clones were read by immunoSEQ multiplex PCR, and TCRdb kept only the in-frame ones, dropping some. This sample carries tens of thousands of clones, around 90% of them seen once, and the ten largest clones take roughly 7.4%. The sample here was CD4+ or CD8+ T cells sorted from blood, taken in a trial of the OX40 agonist ivuxolimab. The source of these receptors is an adult with an advanced solid tumor such as melanoma, head and neck, liver or kidney cancer.

The DNA for the CDR3 is TGTGCCAGCAGTAAGTCCTACGAGCAGTACTTC. Translated: CASSKSYEQYF. The chain carries TRBV2 and TRBJ2-7, with D hard to call. The CDR3 runs to 11 residues. CDR1 and CDR2 from the germline V gene are SNHLY and FYNNEI. V lost 5 bases and J lost 1, with 3 bases in between. The complete variable domain, with remaining parts taken from reference TRBV2 and TRBJ2-7, reads EPEVTQTPSHQVTQMGQEVILRCVPISNHLYFYWYRQILGQKVEFLVSFYNNEISEKSEIFDDQFSVERPDGSNFTLKIRSTKLEDSAMYFCASSKSYEQYFGPGTRLTVT.

The J gene is TRBJ2-5, the V gene TRBV5-1; D is ambiguous. V was shortened by 4 bases and J by 4 bases, with 11 bases between the two germline ends. This CDR3 is 13 amino acids long. Germline lookup yields CDR1 SGHRS and CDR2 YFSETQ. The DNA of the CDR3 is TGCGCCAGCAGCCAAACAGAAAGAGAGACCCAGTACTTC. It encodes CASSQTERETQYF.

The chain uses TRBV19 and TRBJ2-5; the match to TRBD2 covers 14 bases. The CDR3 is made up of 17 amino acids. V gave up 5 bases and J gave up 4 bases; unmatched junction bases: 9. Germline CDR1 LNHDA, CDR2 SQIVND (reference sequence). CDR3 DNA sequence: TGTGCCAGTAGTTTCACCGGGACTAGCGGGAGAACAGAGACCCAGTACTTC. Residues: CASSFTGTSGRTETQYF.

The V and J genes are TRBV6-5 and TRBJ1-2; no reliable D call. With 0 bases removed from V and 7 bases from J, the gap between germline ends came to 12 bases. This CDR3 is 14 amino acids long. Per germline, CDR1 MNHEY and CDR2 SVGAGI. The DNA of the CDR3 is TGTGCCAGCAGTTACTCAACGGTGTATGGTGGCTACACCTTC. Amino acids: CASSYSTVYGGYTF.

The chain combines TRBV6-5 with TRBJ2-5; D unresolved. The V gene lost 6 bases and the J gene lost 1 base, with 12 bases spanning the gap. This CDR3 has 14 residues. Germline V gene data show CDR1 as MNHEY and CDR2 as SVGAGI. CDR3 region: CASRPGNPQETQYF. In DNA form, the CDR3 reads TGTGCCAGCAGGCCCGGTAATCCCCAAGAGACCCAGTACTTC.

The CDR3 DNA is TGTGCCAGTAGTATAAGAGCCCAGCGCTCCTACAATGAGCAGTTCTTC. Protein product: CASSIRAQRSYNEQFF. This chain uses TRBV19 with TRBJ2-1, with no clear D. CDR3 size: 16 residues. The V end lost 2 bases, the J end lost 0 bases, and 11 bases lay between the germline ends. Germline V CDR1 and CDR2: LNHDA, SQIVND (reference sequence). The full variable domain, completed using reference TRBV19 and TRBJ2-1, is DGGITQSPKYLFRKEGQNVTLSCEQNLNHDAMYWYRQDPGQGLRLIYYSQIVNDFQKGDIAEGYSVSREKKESFPLTVTSAQKNPTAFYLCASSIRAQRSYNEQFFGPGTRLTVL.

V gene TRBV30 combines with J gene TRBJ1-1; perhaps TRBD1 as D (6 bases). Germline V CDR1 and CDR2: GTSNPN, SVGIG (reference sequence). The CDR3 is 11 amino acids. V was clipped by 0 bases and J by 7 bases, with 6 bases between them. CDR3: CAWSVGGEAFF. The CDR3 coding sequence is TGTGCCTGGAGTGTAGGGGGTGAAGCTTTCTTT.